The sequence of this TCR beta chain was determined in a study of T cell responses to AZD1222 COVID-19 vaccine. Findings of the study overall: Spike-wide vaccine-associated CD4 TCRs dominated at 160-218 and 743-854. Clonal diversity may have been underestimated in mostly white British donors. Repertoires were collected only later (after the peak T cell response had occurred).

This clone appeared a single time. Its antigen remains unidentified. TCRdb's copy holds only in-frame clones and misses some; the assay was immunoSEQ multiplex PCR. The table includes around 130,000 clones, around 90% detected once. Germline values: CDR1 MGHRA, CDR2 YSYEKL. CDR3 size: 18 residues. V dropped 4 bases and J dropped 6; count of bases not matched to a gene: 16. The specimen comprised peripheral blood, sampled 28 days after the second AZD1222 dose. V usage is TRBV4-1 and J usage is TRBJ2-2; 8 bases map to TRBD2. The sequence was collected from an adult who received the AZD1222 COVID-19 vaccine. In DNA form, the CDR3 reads TGCGCCAGCAGCCCAAGGGTTATGGCGGGGGGATACTCCGGGGAGCTGTTTTTT. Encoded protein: CASSPRVMAGGYSGELFF.